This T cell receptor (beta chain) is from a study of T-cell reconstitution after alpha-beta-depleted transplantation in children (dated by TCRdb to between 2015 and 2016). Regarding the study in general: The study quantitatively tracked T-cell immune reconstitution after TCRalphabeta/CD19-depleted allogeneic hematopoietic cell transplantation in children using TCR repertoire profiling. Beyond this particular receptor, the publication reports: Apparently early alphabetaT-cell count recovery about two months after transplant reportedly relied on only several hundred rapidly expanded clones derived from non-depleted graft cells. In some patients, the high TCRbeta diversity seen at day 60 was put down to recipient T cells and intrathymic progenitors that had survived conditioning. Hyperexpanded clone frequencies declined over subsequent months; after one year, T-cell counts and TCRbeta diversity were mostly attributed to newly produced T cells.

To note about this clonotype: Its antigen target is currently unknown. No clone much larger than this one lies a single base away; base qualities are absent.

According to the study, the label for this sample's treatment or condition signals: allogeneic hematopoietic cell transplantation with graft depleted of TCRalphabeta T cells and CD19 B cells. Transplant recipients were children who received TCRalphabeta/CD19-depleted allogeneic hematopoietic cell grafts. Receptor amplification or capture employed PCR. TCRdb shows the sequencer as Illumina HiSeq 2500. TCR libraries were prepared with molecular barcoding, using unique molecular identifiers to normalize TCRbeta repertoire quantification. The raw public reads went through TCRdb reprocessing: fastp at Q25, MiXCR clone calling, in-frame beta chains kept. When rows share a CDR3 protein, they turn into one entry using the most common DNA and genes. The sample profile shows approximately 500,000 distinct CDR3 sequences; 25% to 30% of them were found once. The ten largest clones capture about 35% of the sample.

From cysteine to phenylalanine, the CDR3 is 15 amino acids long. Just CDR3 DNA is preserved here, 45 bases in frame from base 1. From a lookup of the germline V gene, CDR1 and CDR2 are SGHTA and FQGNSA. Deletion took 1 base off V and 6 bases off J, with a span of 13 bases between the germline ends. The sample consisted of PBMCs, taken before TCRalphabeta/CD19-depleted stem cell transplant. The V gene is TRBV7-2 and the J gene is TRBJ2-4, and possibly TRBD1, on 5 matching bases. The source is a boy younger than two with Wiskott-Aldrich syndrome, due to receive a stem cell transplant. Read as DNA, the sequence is TGTGCCAGCAGCTTAGTTGCTGGGGCTGGAAACATTCAGTACTTC. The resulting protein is CASSLVAGAGNIQYF.